Listed below are T cell receptor beta chains from one sample, sequenced in a study of CD8 T cells in ankylosing spondylitis. MiXCR, applied by TCRdb to the 5' RACE reads, yields one record per CDR3 protein. The table shows some 800,000 distinct CDR3 sequences, with over 9.5% occurring only once. Sequencing used blood, either unsorted or a sorted T cell fraction (not recorded which). The receptor source for this set is a male donor with ankylosing spondylitis. Both conserved end residues are part of each CDR3. The D gene is left open where the match is weak.

TRBJ2-1,TRBD2,TRBV5-1,CASSANLAGNEYNEQFF
TRBJ2-1,-,TRBV19,CASSKGQANEQFF
TRBJ2-1,-,TRBV10-3,CAISVAEGDNEQFF
TRBJ2-1,-,TRBV9,CASSARVTDNEQFF
TRBJ2-7,TRBD1,TRBV10-3,CAISEGDRGSYEQYF
TRBJ2-1,TRBD2,TRBV2,CASRERGAYNEQFF
TRBJ2-1,TRBD2,TRBV24-1,CATGLAGARRQFF
TRBJ1-2,-,TRBV20-1,CSASRDGYGYTF
TRBJ2-1,-,TRBV20-1,CSAKRDFNEQFF
TRBJ2-1,TRBD2,TRBV6-5,CASSYASGSLYNEQFF
TRBJ1-5,-,TRBV25-1,CASSDGGIGVDQPQHF
TRBJ1-1,-,TRBV5-1,CASSSNNRNEAFF